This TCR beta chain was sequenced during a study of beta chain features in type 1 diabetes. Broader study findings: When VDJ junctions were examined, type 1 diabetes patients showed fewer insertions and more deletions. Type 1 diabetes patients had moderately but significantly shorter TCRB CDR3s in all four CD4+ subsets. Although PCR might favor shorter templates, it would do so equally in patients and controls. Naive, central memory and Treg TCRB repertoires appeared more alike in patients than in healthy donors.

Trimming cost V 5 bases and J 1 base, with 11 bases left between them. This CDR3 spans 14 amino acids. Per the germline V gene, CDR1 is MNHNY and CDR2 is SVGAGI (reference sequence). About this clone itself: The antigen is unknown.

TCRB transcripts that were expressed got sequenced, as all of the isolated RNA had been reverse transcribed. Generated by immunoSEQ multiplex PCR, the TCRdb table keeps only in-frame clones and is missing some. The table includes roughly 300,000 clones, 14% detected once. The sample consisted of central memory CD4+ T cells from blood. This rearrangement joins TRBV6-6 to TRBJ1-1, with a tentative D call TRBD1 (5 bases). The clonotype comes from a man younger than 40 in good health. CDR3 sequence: CASSPSGRNTEAFF. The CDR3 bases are TGTGCCAGCAGTCCGTCAGGGAGGAACACTGAAGCTTTCTTT.